One T cell receptor beta chain is described in this entry. Reverse transcription of about 0.5 to 1 ug RNA used random hexamers. Amplification of the TCR beta CDR3 was carried out by immunoSEQ multiplex PCR, which spanned a total of 54 Vbeta and 13 Jbeta segments. TCRdb recomputed calls from the immunoSEQ multiplex PCR reads with MiXCR, one row per CDR3 protein. This sample has fewer than 250,000 distinct CDR3 sequences, with about 93% found just once. The sample comes from a study of CD8 T cells in Susac syndrome. The length of the CDR3 is 17 residues. Germline-derived CDR1 and CDR2 are SEHNR and FQNEAQ (reference sequence). V lost 0 bases to trimming and J lost 4 bases, with 18 bases between them. Peripheral blood CD8+ and CD4+ T cells were profiled by TCR beta sequencing. The TEMRA cells underwent FACS enrichment, while the CD8+ and CD4+ T cells underwent negative isolation.

The J gene is TRBJ2-5, the V gene TRBV7-9; TRBD2 might be the D (6 bases). The sample consisted of CD8+ T cells from PBMCs. The source is a human donor with multiple sclerosis. This CDR3 reads CASSLATLGGPPETQYF. In DNA form, the CDR3 reads TGTGCCAGCAGCTTAGCTACCCTCGGGGGACCCCCAGAGACCCAGTACTTC.